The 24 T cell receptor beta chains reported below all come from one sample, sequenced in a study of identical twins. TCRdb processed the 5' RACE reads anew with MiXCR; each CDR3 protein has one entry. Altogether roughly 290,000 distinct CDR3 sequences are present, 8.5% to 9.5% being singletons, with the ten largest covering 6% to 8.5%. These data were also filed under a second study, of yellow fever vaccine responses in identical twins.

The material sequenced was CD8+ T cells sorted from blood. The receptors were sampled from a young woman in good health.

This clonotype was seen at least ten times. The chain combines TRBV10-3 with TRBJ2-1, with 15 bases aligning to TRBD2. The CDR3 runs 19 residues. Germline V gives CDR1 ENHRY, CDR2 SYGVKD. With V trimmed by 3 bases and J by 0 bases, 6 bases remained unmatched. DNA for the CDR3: TGTGCCATCAGTGACCTGGGACTAGCGGGAGGTTACTCCTACAATGAGCAGTTCTTC. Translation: CAISDLGLAGGYSYNEQFF.

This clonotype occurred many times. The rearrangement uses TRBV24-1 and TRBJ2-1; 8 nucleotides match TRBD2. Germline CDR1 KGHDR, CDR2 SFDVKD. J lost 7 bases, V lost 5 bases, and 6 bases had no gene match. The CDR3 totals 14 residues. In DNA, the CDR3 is TGTGCCACCAGTGGGCGGGAGGCTCGGAATGAGCAGTTCTTC. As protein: CATSGREARNEQFF.

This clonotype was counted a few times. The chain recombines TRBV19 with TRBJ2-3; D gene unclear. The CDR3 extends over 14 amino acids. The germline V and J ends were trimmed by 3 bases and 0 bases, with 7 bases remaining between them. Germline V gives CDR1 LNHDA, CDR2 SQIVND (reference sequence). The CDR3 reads CASSMIESTDTQYF. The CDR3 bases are TGTGCCAGTAGTATGATCGAGAGCACAGATACGCAGTATTTT.

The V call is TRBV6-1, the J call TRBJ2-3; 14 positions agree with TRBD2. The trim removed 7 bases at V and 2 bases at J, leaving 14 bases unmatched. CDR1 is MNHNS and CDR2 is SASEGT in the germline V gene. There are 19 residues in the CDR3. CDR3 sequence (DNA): TGTGCCAGCAAGGAGGGACTAGCGGGGGCCGAACCCCTCACAGATACGCAGTATTTT. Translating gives CASKEGLAGAEPLTDTQYF.

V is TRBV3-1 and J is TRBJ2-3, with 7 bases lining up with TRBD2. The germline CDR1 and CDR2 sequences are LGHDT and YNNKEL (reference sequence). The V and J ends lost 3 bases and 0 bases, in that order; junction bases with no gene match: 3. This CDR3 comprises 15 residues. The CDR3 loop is CASSQGRGSTDTQYF. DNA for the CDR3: TGTGCCAGCAGCCAGGGGCGGGGGAGCACAGATACGCAGTATTTT.

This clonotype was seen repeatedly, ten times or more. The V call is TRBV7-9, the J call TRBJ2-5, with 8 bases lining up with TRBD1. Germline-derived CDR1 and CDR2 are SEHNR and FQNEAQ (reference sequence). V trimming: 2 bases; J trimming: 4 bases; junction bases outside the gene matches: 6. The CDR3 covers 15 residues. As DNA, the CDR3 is TGTGCCAGCAGCTTACTCACAGGGGGGCGAGAGACCCAGTACTTC. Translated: CASSLLTGGRETQYF.

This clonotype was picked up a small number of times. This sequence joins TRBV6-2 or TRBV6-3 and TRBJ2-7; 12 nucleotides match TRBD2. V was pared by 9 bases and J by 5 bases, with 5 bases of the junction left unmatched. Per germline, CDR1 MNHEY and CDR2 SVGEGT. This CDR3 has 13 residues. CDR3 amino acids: CASRLAGDNEQYF. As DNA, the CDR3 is TGTGCCAGTCGACTAGCGGGAGACAACGAGCAGTACTTC.

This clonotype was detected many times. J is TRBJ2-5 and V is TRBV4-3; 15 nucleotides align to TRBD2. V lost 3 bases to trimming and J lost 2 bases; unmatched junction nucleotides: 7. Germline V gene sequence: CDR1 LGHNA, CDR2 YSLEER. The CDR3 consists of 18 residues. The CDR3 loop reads CASSQKGLAGGVQETQYF. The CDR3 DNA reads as TGCGCCAGCAGCCAGAAGGGACTAGCGGGAGGCGTACAAGAGACCCAGTACTTC.

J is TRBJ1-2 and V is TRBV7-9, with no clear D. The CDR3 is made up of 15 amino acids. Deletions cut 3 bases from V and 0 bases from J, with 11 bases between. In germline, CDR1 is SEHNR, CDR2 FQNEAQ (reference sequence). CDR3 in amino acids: CASSLLGYSNYGYTF. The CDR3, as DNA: TGTGCCAGCAGCTTGTTGGGTTACTCTAACTATGGCTACACCTTC.

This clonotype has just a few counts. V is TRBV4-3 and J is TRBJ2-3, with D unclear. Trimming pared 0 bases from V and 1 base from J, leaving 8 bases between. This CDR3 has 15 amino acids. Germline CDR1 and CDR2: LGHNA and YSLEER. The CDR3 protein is CASSQDDAGTDTQYF. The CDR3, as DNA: TGCGCCAGCAGCCAAGATGACGCGGGCACAGATACGCAGTATTTT.

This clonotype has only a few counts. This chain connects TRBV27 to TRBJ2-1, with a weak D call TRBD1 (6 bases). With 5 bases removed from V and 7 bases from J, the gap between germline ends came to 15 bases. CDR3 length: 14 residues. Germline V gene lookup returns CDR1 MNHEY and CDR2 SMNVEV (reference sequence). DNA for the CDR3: TGTGCCAGCAGTCTGGGACACCCTAAAAATGAGCAGTTCTTC. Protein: CASSLGHPKNEQFF.

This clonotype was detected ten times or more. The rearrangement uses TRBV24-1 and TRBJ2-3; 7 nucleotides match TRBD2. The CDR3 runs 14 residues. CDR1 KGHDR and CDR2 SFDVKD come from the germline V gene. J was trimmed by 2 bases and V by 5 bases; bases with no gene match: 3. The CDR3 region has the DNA TGTGCCACCAGTGGACTAGCAGACACAGATACGCAGTATTTT. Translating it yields CATSGLADTDTQYF.

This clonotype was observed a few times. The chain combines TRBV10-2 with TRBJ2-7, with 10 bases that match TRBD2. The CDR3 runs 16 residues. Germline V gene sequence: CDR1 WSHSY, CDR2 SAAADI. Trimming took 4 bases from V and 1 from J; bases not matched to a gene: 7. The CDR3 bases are TGCGCCAGCAGTGGGACTAGCGGCAGTTTATCCTACGAGCAGTACTTC. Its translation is CASSGTSGSLSYEQYF.

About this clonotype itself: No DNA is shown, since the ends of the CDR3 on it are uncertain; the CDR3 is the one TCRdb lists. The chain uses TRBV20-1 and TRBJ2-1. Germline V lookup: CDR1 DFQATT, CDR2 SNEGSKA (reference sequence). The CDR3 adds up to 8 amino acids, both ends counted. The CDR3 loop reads CSTSVQFF.

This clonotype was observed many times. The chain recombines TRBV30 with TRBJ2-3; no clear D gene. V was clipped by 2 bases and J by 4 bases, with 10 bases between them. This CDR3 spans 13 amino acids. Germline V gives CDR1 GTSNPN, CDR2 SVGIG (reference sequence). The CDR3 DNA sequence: TGTGCCTGGAGTCTAGGTGCCTCAGATACGCAGTATTTT. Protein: CAWSLGASDTQYF.

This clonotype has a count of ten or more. The DNA for the CDR3 is TGCGCCAGCAGCCAGGGTCGGGGGACTGAAGCTTTCTTT. This codes for CASSQGRGTEAFF. The gene calls are TRBV4-1 and TRBJ1-1, with D possibly TRBD1 on 5 matching bases. The CDR3 is 13 residues long. Germline V gives CDR1 MGHRA, CDR2 YSYEKL. The V end was cut by 3 bases, the J end by 5 bases, with 10 bases between.

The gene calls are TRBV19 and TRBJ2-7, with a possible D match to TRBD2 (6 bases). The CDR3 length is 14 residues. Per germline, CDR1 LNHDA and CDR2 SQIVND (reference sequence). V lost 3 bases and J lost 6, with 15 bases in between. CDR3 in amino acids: CASSIFDGGIEQYF. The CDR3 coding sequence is TGTGCCAGTAGTATTTTCGATGGGGGGATCGAGCAGTACTTC.

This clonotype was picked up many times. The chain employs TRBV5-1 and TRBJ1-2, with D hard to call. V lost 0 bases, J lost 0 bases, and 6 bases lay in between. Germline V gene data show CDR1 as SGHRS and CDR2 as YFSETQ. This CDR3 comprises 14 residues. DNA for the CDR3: TGCGCCAGCAGCTTGGACGGGTCTAACTATGGCTACACCTTC. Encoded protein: CASSLDGSNYGYTF.

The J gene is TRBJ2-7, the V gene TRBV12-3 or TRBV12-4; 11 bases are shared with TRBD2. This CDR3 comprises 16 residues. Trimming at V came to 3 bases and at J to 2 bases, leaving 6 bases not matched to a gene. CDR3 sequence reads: CASSFGGTSGPYEQYF. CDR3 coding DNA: TGTGCCAGCAGTTTCGGGGGGACTAGCGGTCCCTACGAGCAGTACTTC.

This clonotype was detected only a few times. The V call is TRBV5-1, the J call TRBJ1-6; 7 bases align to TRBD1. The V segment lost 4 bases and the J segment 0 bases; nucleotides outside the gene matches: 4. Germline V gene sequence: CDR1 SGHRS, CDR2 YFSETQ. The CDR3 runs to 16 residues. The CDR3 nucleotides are TGCGCCAGCAGCGGCGGGGACAGCTCCTATAATTCACCCCTCCACTTT. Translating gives CASSGGDSSYNSPLHF.

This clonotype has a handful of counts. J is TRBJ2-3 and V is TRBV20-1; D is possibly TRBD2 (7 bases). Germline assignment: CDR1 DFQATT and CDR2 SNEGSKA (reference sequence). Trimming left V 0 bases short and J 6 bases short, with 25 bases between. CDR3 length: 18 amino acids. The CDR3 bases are TGCAGTGCTAGAGATTTAGGTTTGGAGGGGGGGCGGATCGATACGCAGTATTTT. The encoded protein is CSARDLGLEGGRIDTQYF.

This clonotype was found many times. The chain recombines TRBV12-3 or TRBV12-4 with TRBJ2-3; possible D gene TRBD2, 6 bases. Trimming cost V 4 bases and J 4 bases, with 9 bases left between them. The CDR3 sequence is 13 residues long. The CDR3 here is CASSYSGSDTQYF. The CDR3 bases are TGTGCCAGCAGTTACAGCGGGTCAGATACGCAGTATTTT.

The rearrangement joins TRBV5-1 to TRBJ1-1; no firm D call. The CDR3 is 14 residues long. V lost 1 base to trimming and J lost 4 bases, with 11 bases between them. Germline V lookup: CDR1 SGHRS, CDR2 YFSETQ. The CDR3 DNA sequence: TGCGCCAGCAGCTTGATGGCAGATAGCACTGAAGCTTTCTTT. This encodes CASSLMADSTEAFF.

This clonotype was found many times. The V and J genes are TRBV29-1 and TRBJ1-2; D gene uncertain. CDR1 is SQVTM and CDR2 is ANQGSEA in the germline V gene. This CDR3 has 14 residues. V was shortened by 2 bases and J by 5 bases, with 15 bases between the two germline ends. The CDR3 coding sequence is TGCAGCGTTGAACTCGGAAACCTTGCGTATGGCTACACCTTC. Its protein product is CSVELGNLAYGYTF.